The 12 T cell receptor beta chains below were found in one sample sequenced in a study of T cells in women clearing cervical HPV infection. The assay was immunoSEQ multiplex PCR, and TCRdb's table has in-frame clones only and misses some. Here the sample table reports about 30,000 clones. Sequencing was performed on blood buffy coat. The receptors were gathered from a woman aged 18 to 75 with a cervical HPV16 infection that either progressed to CIN3+ or cleared (not recorded which).

As to this clone: The read stops 3 residues short of the end of the CDR3; the missing end is completed from the germline J gene. The genes are TRBV27 and TRBJ2-7, with D possibly TRBD1 on 6 matching bases. CDR3 size: 16 residues. V dropped 3 bases and J dropped 3 bases, with 18 bases sitting between them. Germline V gives CDR1 MNHEY, CDR2 SMNVEV (reference sequence). Incomplete CDR3 DNA: TGTGCCAGCAGTTTTTCGGGTGGGACAAACTTCTACGAG. This encodes CASSFSGGTNFYE. The complete CDR3 protein is CASSFSGGTNFYEQYF.

Of note for this clone: Read data end 3 residues before the CDR3 end; the end is taken from the germline J gene. The chain links TRBV19 to TRBJ2-7; 15 bases map to TRBD2. V lost 9 bases and J lost 4; bases outside the gene matches: 13. The germline V gene has CDR1 LNHDA and CDR2 SQIVND (reference sequence). The CDR3 spans 17 residues. The CDR3 protein is CASSTGTSGRTQYEQYF. The CDR3 bases that were read are TGTGCCAGCAGCACCGGGACTAGCGGGAGGACTCAATACGAG.

Notes on this clone: The CDR3 end is not reached by the read, which stops 3 residues before it; the germline J gene fills it in. V gene TRBV19 combines with J gene TRBJ1-2, with D hard to call. The CDR3 spans 14 residues. V lost 8 bases to trimming and J lost 4 bases, with 17 bases between them. Germline V gives CDR1 LNHDA, CDR2 SQIVND (reference sequence). The CDR3 loop reads CASEGRGTTYGYTF. The covered CDR3 bases are TGTGCCAGTGAAGGTCGAGGTACCACCTATGGC.

A word on this clone: The sequenced fragment ends 3 residues before the CDR3 boundary, so the rest is inferred from the germline J gene. The chain links TRBV19 to TRBJ2-7; possible D gene TRBD1, 6 bases. CDR1 is LNHDA, CDR2 SQIVND, per germline (reference sequence). The V gene lost 11 bases and the J gene lost 0 bases, with 11 bases spanning the gap. There are 12 residues in the CDR3. CDR3: CAAGQPSYEQYF. CDR3 DNA (partial): TGTGCCGCCGGACAGCCCTCCTACGAG.

Points on this clone: The read ends 3 residues before the CDR3 terminus; that terminus is restored from the germline J gene. This chain connects TRBV19 to TRBJ1-2, with 12 bases lining up with TRBD1. Trimming removed 1 base from V and 7 bases from J; junction bases left unmatched: 7. Per the germline V gene, CDR1 is LNHDA and CDR2 is SQIVND (reference sequence). This CDR3 contains 16 residues. The CDR3 loop is CASSIGGTGGGGGYTF. The covered CDR3 bases are TGTGCCAGTAGTATAGGAGGGACAGGGGGCGGCGGTGGC.

In regard to this clone: The CDR3 end lies 3 residues beyond the end of the read and is filled in from the germline J gene. V gene TRBV20-1 combines with J gene TRBJ2-2; 10 nucleotides agree with TRBD2. The J segment lost 6 bases and the V segment lost 1 base, leaving 5 bases of the junction unmatched. This CDR3 spans 15 amino acids. Germline CDR1 is DFQATT and CDR2 is SNEGSKA (reference sequence). The CDR3 loop reads CSARVQREGPGELFF. CDR3 DNA (partial): TGCAGTGCTAGAGTACAGCGGGAGGGCCCCGGGGAG.

For this clone: Sequencing ends 3 residues short of the CDR3 end; the germline J gene provides the rest. The chain carries TRBV6-2 or TRBV6-3 and TRBJ1-2; D ambiguous. The CDR3 sequence is 13 residues long. From germline, CDR1 is MNHEY and CDR2 SVGEGT. The V end was cut by 5 bases, the J end by 4 bases, with 11 bases between. CDR3 DNA (partial): TGTGCCAGCAGTAACCAGAGATTCTATGGC. Its protein is CASSNQRFYG. The full-length CDR3 reads as CASSNQRFYGYTF.

A note on this clone: The read halts 3 residues ahead of the CDR3 end, with the missing end drawn from the germline J gene. This chain links TRBV10-1 with TRBJ2-7; 8 bases align to TRBD1. V trimming: 6 bases; J trimming: 2 bases; junction bases outside the gene matches: 6. The CDR3 contains 14 residues. Germline CDR1 and CDR2: WNHNN and SYGVQD (reference sequence). CDR3 DNA, as far as it was read: TGCGCCAGCAGAGTTCCAGGGGGCCCCTACGAG. Encoded protein: CASRVPGGPYE. The full-length CDR3 reads as CASRVPGGPYEQYF.

On this clone itself: Germline and junction disagree at one end, which may indicate a read error. The read falls 3 residues short of the CDR3 end, and the missing part is taken from the germline J gene. The genes are TRBV2 and TRBJ2-2, with D uncertain. The germline CDR1 and CDR2 sequences are SNHLY and FYNNEI. CDR3 length: 13 residues. The DNA read from the CDR3 is TGTACCAGCAGTACAAGGGACACCGGGGAG. It encodes CTSSTRDTGE. The entire CDR3 sequence reads CTSSTRDTGELFF.

About this clone itself: Sequencing ends 3 residues short of the CDR3 end; the germline J gene provides the rest. The chain recombines TRBV2 with TRBJ2-3, with a weak D call TRBD2 (5 bases). This CDR3 spans 12 amino acids. Looked up from germline, CDR1 is SNHLY and CDR2 is FYNNEI. The CDR3 DNA, read in part, is TGTGCCAGCAGTGTTCGGGGTGGGACG. As protein: CASSVRGGT. In full, the CDR3 is CASSVRGGTQYF.

On this clone itself: With the read ending 3 residues before the CDR3 end, the germline J gene is used to fill in that end. The genes are TRBV2 and TRBJ2-1; D ambiguous. The CDR3 runs 13 residues. V gave up 8 bases and J gave up 5 bases, with 13 bases separating them. Germline values: CDR1 SNHLY, CDR2 FYNNEI. The covered CDR3 bases are TGTGCCAGCTTATTAGAAGCAAACAATGAG. Amino acid sequence: CASLLEANNE. The full CDR3 protein reads CASLLEANNEQFF.

With respect to this clone: Sequencing ends 3 residues short of the CDR3 end; the germline J gene provides the rest. This sequence joins TRBV5-1 and TRBJ1-1, with D maybe TRBD1 (5 bases). V was shortened by 4 bases and J by 4 bases, with 14 bases between the two germline ends. Germline lookup yields CDR1 SGHRS and CDR2 YFSETQ. CDR3 size: 14 residues. The CDR3 here is CASSPEGWGTEAFF. CDR3 DNA (partial): TGCGCCAGCAGCCCGGAGGGGTGGGGCACTGAA.